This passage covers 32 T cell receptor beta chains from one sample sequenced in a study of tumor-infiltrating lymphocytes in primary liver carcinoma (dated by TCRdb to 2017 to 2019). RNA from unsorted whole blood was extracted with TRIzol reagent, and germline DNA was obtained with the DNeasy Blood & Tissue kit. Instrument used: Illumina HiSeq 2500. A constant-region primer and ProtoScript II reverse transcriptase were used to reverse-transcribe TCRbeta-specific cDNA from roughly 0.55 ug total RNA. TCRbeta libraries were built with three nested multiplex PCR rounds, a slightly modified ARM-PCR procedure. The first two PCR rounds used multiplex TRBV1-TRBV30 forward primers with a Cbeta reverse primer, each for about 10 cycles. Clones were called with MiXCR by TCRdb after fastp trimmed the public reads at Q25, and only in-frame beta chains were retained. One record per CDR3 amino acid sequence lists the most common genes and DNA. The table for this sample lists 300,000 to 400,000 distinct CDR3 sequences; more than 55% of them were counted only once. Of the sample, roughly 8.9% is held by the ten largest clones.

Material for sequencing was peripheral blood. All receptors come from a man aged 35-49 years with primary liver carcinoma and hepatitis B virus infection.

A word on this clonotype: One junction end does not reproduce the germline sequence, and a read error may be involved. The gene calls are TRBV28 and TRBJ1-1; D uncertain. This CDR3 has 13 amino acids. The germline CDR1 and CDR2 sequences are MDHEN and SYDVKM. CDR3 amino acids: CGSSTYMNTEAFF. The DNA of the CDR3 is TGTGGCAGCAGCACTTATATGAACACTGAAGCTTTCTTT.

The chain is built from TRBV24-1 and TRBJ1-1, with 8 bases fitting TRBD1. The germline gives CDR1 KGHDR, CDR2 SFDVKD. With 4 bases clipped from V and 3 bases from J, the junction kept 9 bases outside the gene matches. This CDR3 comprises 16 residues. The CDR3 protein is CATSDADRAGDTEAFF. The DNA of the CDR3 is TGTGCCACCAGTGACGCGGACAGGGCGGGGGACACTGAAGCTTTCTTT.

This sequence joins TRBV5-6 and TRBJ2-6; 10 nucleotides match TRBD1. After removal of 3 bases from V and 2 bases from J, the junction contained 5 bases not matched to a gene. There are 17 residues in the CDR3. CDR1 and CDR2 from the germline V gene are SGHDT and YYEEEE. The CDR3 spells CASSWDRGRPGANVLTF. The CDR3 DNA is TGTGCCAGCAGCTGGGACAGGGGACGCCCTGGGGCCAACGTCCTGACTTTC.

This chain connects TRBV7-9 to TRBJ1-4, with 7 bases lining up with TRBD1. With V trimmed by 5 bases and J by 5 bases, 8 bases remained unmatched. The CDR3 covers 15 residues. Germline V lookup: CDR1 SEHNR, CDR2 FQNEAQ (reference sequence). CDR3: CASSVSGTVNEKLFF. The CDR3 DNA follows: TGTGCCAGCAGCGTTTCCGGGACAGTCAATGAAAAACTGTTTTTT.

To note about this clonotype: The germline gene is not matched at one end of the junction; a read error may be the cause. The chain's CDR3 is CTSSSPSATTTYEQYF. CDR3 sequence (DNA): TGTACCAGCAGTTCCCCTTCCGCAACGACTACCTACGAGCAGTACTTC. The chain recombines TRBV6-2 or TRBV6-3 with TRBJ2-7; tentatively, D is TRBD2 (5 bases). This CDR3 spans 16 amino acids. Germline CDR1 is MNHEY and CDR2 is SVGEGT.

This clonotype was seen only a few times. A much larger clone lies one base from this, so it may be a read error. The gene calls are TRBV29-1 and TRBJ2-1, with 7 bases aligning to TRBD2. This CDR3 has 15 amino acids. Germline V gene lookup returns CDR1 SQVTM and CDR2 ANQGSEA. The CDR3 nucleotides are TGCAGCATTGAAGCCCAGTTGCGGGGGTACAATGAGCAGTTCTTC. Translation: CSIEAQLRGYNEQFF.

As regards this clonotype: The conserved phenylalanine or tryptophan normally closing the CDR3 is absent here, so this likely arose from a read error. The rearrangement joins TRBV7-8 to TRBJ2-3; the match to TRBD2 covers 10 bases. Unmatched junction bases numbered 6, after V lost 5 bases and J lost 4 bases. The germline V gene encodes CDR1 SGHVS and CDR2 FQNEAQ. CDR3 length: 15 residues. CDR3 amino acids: CASSLSTSGADTQYL. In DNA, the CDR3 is TGTGCCAGCAGCCTAAGCACTAGCGGGGCAGATACGCAGTATCTT.

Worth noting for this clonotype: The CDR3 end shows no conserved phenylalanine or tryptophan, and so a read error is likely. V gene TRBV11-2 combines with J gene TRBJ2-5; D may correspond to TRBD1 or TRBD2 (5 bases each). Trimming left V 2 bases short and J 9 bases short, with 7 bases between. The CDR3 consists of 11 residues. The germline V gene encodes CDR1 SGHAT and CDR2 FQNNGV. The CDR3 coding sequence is TGTGCCAGCAGCTTAAGAGGGGCCCAGTACCTC. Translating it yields CASSLRGAQYL.

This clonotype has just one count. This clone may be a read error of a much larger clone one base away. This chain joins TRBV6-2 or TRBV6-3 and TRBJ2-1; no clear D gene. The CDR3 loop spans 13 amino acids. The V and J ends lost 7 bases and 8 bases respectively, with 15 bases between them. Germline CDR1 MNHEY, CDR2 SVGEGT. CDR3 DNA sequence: TGTGCCAGCACCCAAGACCAGTACGATGAGCAGTTCTTC. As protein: CASTQDQYDEQFF.

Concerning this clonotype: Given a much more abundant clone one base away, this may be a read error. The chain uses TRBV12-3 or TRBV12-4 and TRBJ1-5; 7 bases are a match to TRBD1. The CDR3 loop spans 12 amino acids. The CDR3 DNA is TGTGTCAGCAGTTCCCAGGGGGTGGCCCAGCATTTT. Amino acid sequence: CVSSSQGVAQHF.

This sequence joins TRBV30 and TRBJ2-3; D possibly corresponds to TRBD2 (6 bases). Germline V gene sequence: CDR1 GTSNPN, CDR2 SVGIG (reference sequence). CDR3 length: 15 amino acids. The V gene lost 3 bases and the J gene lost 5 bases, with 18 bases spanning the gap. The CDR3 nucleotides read TGTGCCTGGAGGTCCACTAGCCTCGGGGGAGATACGCAGTATTTT. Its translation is CAWRSTSLGGDTQYF.

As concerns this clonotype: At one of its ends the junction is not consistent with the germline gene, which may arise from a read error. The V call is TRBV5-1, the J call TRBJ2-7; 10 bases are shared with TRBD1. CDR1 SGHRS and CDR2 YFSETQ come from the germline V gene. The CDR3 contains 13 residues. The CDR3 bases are TGCGTCAGCAGCCTGGACAGGGGGTCGAAGCAGTACTTC. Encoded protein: CVSSLDRGSKQYF.

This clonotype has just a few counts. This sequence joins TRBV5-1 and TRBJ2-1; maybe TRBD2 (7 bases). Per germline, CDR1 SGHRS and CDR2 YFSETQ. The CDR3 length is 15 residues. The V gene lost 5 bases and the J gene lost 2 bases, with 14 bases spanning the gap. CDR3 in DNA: TGCGCCAGCAGTACCGGGGGGCAGGCCTACAATGAGCAGTTCTTC. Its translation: CASSTGGQAYNEQFF. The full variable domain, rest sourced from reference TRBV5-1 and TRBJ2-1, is KAGVTQTPRYLIKTRGQQVTLSCSPISGHRSVSWYQQTPGQGLQFLFEYFSETQRNKGNFPGRFSGRQFSNSRSEMNVSTLELGDSALYLCASSTGGQAYNEQFFGPGTRLTVL.

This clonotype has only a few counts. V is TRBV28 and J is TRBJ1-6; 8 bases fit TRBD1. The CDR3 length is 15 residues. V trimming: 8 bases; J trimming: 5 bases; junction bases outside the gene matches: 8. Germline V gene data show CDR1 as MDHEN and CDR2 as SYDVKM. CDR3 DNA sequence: TGTGCCAGCGCCGGGACAGGCGACCATAATTCACCCCTCCACTTT. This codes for CASAGTGDHNSPLHF.

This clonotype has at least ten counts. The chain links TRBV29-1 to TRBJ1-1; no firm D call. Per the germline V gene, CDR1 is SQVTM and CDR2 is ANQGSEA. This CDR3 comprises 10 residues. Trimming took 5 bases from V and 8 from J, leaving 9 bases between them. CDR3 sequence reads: CSVIRGEAFF. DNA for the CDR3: TGCAGCGTTATCCGCGGCGAAGCTTTCTTT. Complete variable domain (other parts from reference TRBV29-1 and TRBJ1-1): SAVISQKPSRDICQRGTSLTIQCQVDSQVTMMFWYRQQPGQSLTLIATANQGSEATYESGFVIDKFPISRPNLTFSTLTVSNMSPEDSSIYLCSVIRGEAFFGQGTRLTVV.

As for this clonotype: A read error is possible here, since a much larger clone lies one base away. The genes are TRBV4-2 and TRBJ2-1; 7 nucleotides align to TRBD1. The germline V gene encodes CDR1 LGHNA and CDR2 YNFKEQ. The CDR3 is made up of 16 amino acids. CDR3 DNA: TGTGCCAGCAGCGCCAACAGGGGCGGGTCCTACAATAAGCAGTTCTTC. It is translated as CASSANRGGSYNKQFF.

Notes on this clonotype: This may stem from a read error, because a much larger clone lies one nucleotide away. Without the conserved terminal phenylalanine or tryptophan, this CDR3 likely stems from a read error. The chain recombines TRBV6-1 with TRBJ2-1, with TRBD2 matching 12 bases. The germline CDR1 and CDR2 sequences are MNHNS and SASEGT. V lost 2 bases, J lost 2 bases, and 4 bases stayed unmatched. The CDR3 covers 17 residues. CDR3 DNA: TGTGCCAGCAGTGAACGATCTAGCGGGAGGGCCTACAATGAGCAGTTCCTC. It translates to CASSERSSGRAYNEQFL.

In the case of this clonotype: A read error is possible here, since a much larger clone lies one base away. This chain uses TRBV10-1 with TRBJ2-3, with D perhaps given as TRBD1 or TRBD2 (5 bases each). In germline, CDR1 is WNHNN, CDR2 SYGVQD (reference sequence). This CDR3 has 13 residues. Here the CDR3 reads CDSGRGPGDTQYF. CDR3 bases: TGCGACAGCGGACGGGGACCCGGGGATACGCAGTATTTT.

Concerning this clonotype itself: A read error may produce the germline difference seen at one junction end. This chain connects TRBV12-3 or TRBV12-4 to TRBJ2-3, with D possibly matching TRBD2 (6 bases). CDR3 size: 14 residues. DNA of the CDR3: TGTGCCAGCAGTCCCTGGACTATGCCAGATACACAGTATTTT. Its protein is CASSPWTMPDTQYF.

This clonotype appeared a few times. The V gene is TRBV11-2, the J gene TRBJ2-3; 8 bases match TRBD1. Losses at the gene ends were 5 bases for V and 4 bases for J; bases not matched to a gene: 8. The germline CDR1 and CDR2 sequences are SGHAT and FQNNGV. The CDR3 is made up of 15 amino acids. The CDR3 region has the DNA TGTGCCAGCAGCACTCGACAGGGGTGGGCAGATACGCAGTATTTT. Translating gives CASSTRQGWADTQYF. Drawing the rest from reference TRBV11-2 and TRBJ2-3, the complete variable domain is EAGVAQSPRYKIIEKRQSVAFWCNPISGHATLYWYQQILGQGPKLLIQFQNNGVVDDSQLPKDRFSAERLKGVDSTLKIQPAKLEDSAVYLCASSTRQGWADTQYFGPGTRLTVL.

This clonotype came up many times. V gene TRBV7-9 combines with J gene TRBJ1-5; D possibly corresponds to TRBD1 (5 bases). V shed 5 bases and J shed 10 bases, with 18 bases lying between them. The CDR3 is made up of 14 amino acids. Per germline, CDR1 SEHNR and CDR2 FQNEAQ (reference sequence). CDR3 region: CASSDTRDYNPQHF. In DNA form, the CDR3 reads TGTGCCAGCAGCGACACACGGGACTATAATCCCCAGCATTTT.

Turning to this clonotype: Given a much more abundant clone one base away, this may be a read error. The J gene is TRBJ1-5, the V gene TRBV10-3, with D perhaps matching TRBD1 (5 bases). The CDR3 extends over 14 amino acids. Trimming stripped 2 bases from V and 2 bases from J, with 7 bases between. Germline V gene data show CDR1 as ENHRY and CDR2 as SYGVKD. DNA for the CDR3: TGTGCCATCAGTGAGAGGGGAGGCAATCAGCCCCAGCATTTT. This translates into CAISERGGNQPQHF.

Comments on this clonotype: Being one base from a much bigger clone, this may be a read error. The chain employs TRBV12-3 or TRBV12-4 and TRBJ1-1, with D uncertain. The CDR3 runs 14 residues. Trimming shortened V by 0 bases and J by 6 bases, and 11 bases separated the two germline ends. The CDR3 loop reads CASSLALGGAEAFF. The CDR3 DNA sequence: TGTGCCAGCAGTTTAGCGCTTGGAGGCGCTGAAGCTTTCTTT.

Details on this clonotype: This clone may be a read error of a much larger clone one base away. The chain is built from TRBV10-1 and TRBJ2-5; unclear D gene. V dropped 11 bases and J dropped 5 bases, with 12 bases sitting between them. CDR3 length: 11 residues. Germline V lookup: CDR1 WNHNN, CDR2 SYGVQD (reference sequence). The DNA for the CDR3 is TGCGCCCGCTCGGACGGGGAGACCCAGTACTTC. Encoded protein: CARSDGETQYF.

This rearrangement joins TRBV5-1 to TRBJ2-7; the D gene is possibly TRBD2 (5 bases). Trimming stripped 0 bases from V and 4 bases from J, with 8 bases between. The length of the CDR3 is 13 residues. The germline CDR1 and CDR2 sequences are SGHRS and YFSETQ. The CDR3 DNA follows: TGCGCCAGCAGCTTGGGTCGGAGGTACGAGCAGTACTTC. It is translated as CASSLGRRYEQYF.

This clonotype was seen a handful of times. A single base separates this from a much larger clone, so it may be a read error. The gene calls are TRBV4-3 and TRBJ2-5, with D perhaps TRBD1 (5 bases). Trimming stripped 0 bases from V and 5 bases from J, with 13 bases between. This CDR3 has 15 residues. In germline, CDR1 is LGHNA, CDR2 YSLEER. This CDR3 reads CASSQDGATAETQYF. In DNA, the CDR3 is TGCGCCAGCAGCCAAGATGGGGCAACGGCGGAGACCCAGTACTTC.

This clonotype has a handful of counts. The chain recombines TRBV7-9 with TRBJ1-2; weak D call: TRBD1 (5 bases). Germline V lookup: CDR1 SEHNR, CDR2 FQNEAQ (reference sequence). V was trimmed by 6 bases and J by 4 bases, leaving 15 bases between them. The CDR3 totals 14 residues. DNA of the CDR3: TGTGCCAGCAGTGGGCTAATGGGGGGCTATGGCTACACCTTC. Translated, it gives CASSGLMGGYGYTF.

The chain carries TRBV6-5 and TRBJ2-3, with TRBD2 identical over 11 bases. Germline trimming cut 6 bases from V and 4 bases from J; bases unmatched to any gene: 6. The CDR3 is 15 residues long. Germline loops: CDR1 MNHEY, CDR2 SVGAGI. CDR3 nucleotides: TGTGCCAGCAGATACGTAGCGGGAGGGGCAGATACGCAGTATTTT. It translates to CASRYVAGGADTQYF.

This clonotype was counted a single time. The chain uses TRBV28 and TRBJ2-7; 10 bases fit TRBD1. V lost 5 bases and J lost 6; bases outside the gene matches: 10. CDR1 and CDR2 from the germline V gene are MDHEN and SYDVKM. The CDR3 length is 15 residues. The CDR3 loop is CASSLLGTGEREQYF. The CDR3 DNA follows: TGTGCCAGCAGTCTTCTCGGGACAGGGGAACGCGAGCAGTACTTC.

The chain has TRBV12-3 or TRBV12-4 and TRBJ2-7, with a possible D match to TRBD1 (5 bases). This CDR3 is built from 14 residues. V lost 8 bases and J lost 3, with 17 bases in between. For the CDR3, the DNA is TGTGCCAGCGCCTTATGGACATCTGTCTACGAGCAGTACTTC. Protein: CASALWTSVYEQYF.

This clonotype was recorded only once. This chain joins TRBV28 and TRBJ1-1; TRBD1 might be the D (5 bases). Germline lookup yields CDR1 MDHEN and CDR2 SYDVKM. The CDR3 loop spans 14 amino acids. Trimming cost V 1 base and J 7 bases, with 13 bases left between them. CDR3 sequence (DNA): TGTGCCAGCAGTTTATTGTCCGGGACTGGTGAAGCTTTCTTT. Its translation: CASSLLSGTGEAFF.

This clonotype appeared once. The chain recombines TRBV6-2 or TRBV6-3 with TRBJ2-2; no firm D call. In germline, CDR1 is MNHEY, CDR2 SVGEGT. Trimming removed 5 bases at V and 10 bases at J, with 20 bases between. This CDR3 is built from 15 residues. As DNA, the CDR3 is TGTGCCAGCAGTCCCGCCAGGAGTGAGGCCGTGGAGCTGTTTTTT. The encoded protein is CASSPARSEAVELFF.